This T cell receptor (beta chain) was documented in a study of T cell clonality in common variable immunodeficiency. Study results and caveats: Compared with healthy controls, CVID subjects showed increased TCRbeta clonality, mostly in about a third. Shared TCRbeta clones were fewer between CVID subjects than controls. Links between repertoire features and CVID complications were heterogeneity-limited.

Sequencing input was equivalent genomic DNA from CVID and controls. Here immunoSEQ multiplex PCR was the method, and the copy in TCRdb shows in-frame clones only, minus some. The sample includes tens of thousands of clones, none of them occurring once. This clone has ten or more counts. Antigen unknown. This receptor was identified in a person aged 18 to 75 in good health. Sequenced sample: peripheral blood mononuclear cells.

The sequenced CDR3 bases are TGCGCCAGCAGCCAAGAAGGGCGGAGCGGTTCCCCCTACGAG. This sequence encodes CASSQEGRSGSPYE. The full CDR3 protein reads CASSQEGRSGSPYEQYF. The V call is TRBV4-1, the J call TRBJ2-7, with D maybe TRBD2 (5 bases). The sequence runs out 3 residues before the end of the CDR3; the remainder is reconstructed from the germline J gene. Trimming shortened V by 0 bases and J by 2 bases, and 17 bases separated the two germline ends. The CDR3 spans 17 residues. The germline CDR1 and CDR2 sequences are MGHRA and YSYEKL.